The sequence of this T cell receptor beta chain was determined in a study of beta chain features in type 1 diabetes. The whole isolated RNA underwent reverse transcription, so sequencing captured expressed TCRB transcripts. TCRdb keeps only in-frame clones here, not all; method: immunoSEQ multiplex PCR. Of tens of thousands of clones detected, roughly 31% appear once; the ten largest clones hold 0.35% to 0.45%. Study-level results: In the patient group, naive, central memory and Treg TCRB repertoires seemed more alike than in the healthy donor group. VDJ junctions from type 1 diabetes patients carried fewer insertions and larger deletions. Patients and controls would share equally any PCR tilt toward shorter templates.

V shed 1 base and J shed 2 bases, with 16 bases lying between them. Germline lookup yields CDR1 SGHRS and CDR2 YFSETQ. This CDR3 is built from 16 residues. With regard to this clone: Its matching antigen is unknown.

The receptor's source is a woman aged 18-29 years in good health. The sequencing sample was made of stem cell memory CD4+ T cells from blood. The chain carries TRBV5-1 and TRBJ2-7; perhaps TRBD1 as D (5 bases). CDR3 region: CASSLSSGIGAYEQYF. Written as DNA, the CDR3 is TGCGCCAGCAGCTTGAGTTCAGGGATAGGGGCCTACGAGCAGTACTTC.